The 14 T cell receptor beta chains below were found in one sample sequenced in a study of T cells after yellow fever vaccination. TCRdb reprocessed the 5' RACE reads with MiXCR, giving one entry per CDR3 protein. The top ten hold 2.5% to 4% of the sample, which has 250,000 to 300,000 distinct CDR3 sequences, about 5.2% seen once. The material was CD4+ T cells sorted from PBMCs, obtained on the day of the yellow fever booster vaccination. The receptors originated from a man younger than 35 who received the YFV17D yellow fever vaccine.

This chain connects TRBV12-3 or TRBV12-4 to TRBJ1-2; D gene ambiguous. This CDR3 has 12 residues. V dropped 2 bases and J dropped 7 bases, with 8 bases sitting between them. The CDR3 spells CASSLSWVGYTF. CDR3 in DNA: TGTGCCAGCAGTTTATCGTGGGTTGGCTACACCTTC.

This clonotype showed up just a few times. This chain uses TRBV7-2 with TRBJ1-4; D is undetermined. V was clipped by 5 bases and J by 4 bases, with 20 bases between them. There are 17 residues in the CDR3. From germline, CDR1 is SGHTA and CDR2 FQGNSA. CDR3 in amino acids: CASSPRRGLYYNEKLFF. CDR3 sequence (DNA): TGTGCCAGCAGCCCGCGACGAGGACTATACTATAATGAAAAACTGTTTTTT.

This clonotype came up a few times. The V gene is TRBV20-1, the J gene TRBJ2-5; possible D gene TRBD2, 5 bases. V was cut by 0 bases and J by 3 bases, with 8 bases left in between. The CDR3 runs 13 residues. Germline V lookup: CDR1 DFQATT, CDR2 SNEGSKA (reference sequence). The CDR3 reads CSARDMGEETQYF. The CDR3 bases are TGCAGTGCTAGAGATATGGGAGAAGAGACCCAGTACTTC.

The genes are TRBV4-3 and TRBJ1-2; TRBD1 agrees at 7 bases. In germline, CDR1 is LGHNA, CDR2 YSLEER. The CDR3 length is 14 residues. The ends lost 0 bases at V and 6 bases at J; junction bases unmatched: 4. CDR3 sequence (DNA): TGCGCCAGCAGCCAAGACCCGACAGGGAATGGCTACACCTTC. Translated: CASSQDPTGNGYTF.

This clonotype was seen only a few times. J is TRBJ1-1 and V is TRBV6-5, with 8 bases fitting TRBD1. Germline V CDR1 and CDR2: MNHEY, SVGAGI. This CDR3 contains 16 residues. V shed 6 bases, J shed 2 bases, and the junction held 11 bases outside the gene matches. In DNA, the CDR3 is TGTGCCAGCAGACTCGACAGGGGCACGCTTAACACTGAAGCTTTCTTT. It encodes CASRLDRGTLNTEAFF.

The V gene is TRBV7-9, the J gene TRBJ1-2; 7 bases agree with TRBD1. This CDR3 spans 15 amino acids. Germline V gene sequence: CDR1 SEHNR, CDR2 FQNEAQ (reference sequence). Trimming took 3 bases from V and 5 from J; bases not matched to a gene: 9. In DNA form, the CDR3 reads TGTGCCAGCAGCTTGGGTGACAGGGAGGCGTATGGCTACACCTTC. Translated: CASSLGDREAYGYTF.

This clonotype was counted at least ten times. The chain uses TRBV28 and TRBJ2-3, with 8 bases that match TRBD2. Germline CDR1 and CDR2: MDHEN and SYDVKM. After removal of 2 bases from V and 6 bases from J, the junction contained 7 bases not matched to a gene. There are 15 residues in the CDR3. The DNA for the CDR3 is TGTGCCAGCAGTTTAGAACGGGGGGGCCGGGATACGCAGTATTTT. It is translated as CASSLERGGRDTQYF.

At least ten counts were recorded for this clonotype. The chain employs TRBV5-1 and TRBJ2-7, with D unresolved. The CDR3 is 13 residues long. Germline CDR1 SGHRS, CDR2 YFSETQ. The V and J ends lost 4 bases and 2 bases respectively, with 10 bases between them. In nucleotides, the CDR3 is TGCGCCAGCAGCCGGGCAGAAGCCTACGAGCAGTACTTC. It is translated as CASSRAEAYEQYF.

This rearrangement joins TRBV7-2 to TRBJ1-1; D is unclear. V lost 0 bases to trimming and J lost 5 bases, with 10 bases between them. The CDR3 has 14 residues. Germline CDR1 SGHTA, CDR2 FQGNSA. CDR3 loop: CASSLATWVTEAFF. Written as DNA, the CDR3 is TGTGCCAGCAGCTTAGCTACCTGGGTGACTGAAGCTTTCTTT.

This clonotype was recorded a few times. This chain joins TRBV7-8 and TRBJ2-1; 7 bases align to TRBD2. This CDR3 is 17 amino acids long. Per the germline V gene, CDR1 is SGHVS and CDR2 is FQNEAQ. V dropped 1 base and J dropped 4; count of bases not matched to a gene: 10. The CDR3 loop reads CASSLVVGGRTYNEQFF. In DNA, the CDR3 is TGTGCCAGCAGCTTAGTGGTGGGGGGGAGAACTTACAATGAGCAGTTCTTC.

V gene TRBV4-3 combines with J gene TRBJ1-2, with 9 bases that match TRBD1. This CDR3 contains 16 residues. The junction had 10 bases not matched to a gene; V was cut back by 4 bases and J by 4 bases. Germline V gene data show CDR1 as LGHNA and CDR2 as YSLEER. The CDR3 DNA reads TGCGCCAGCAGCCTTTTAGACAGGGGGAGTTCCTATGGCTACACCTTC. Protein sequence: CASSLLDRGSSYGYTF.

This clonotype was picked up a small number of times. The chain is built from TRBV7-2 and TRBJ2-3; the D is unclear. The CDR3 loop spans 13 amino acids. Germline V gene sequence: CDR1 SGHTA, CDR2 FQGNSA. Deletions cut 2 bases from V and 6 bases from J, with 9 bases between. The DNA for the CDR3 is TGTGCCAGCAGCTTAATGATGGGTGATACGCAGTATTTT. Its protein product is CASSLMMGDTQYF.

This clonotype was picked up a small number of times. The chain carries TRBV11-2 and TRBJ2-7; the D gene is possibly TRBD1 (6 bases). V was shortened by 5 bases and J by 4 bases, with 18 bases between the two germline ends. Germline loops: CDR1 SGHAT, CDR2 FQNNGV. The CDR3 spans 15 residues. CDR3 nucleotide sequence: TGTGCCAGCAGCGCACAGGGTTTGGGGCCATACGAGCAGTACTTC. It is translated as CASSAQGLGPYEQYF.

This sequence joins TRBV5-1 and TRBJ1-4; 10 positions agree with TRBD1. From germline, CDR1 is SGHRS and CDR2 YFSETQ. V shed 0 bases and J 8 bases; nucleotides not matched to a gene: 7. This CDR3 is built from 16 residues. CDR3 nucleotide sequence: TGCGCCAGCAGCTTGGACCTCGGACAGGGGGTGGAAAAACTGTTTTTT. This encodes CASSLDLGQGVEKLFF. The variable domain in full, with the rest retrieved from reference TRBV5-1 and TRBJ1-4, is KAGVTQTPRYLIKTRGQQVTLSCSPISGHRSVSWYQQTPGQGLQFLFEYFSETQRNKGNFPGRFSGRQFSNSRSEMNVSTLELGDSALYLCASSLDLGQGVEKLFFGSGTQLSVL.